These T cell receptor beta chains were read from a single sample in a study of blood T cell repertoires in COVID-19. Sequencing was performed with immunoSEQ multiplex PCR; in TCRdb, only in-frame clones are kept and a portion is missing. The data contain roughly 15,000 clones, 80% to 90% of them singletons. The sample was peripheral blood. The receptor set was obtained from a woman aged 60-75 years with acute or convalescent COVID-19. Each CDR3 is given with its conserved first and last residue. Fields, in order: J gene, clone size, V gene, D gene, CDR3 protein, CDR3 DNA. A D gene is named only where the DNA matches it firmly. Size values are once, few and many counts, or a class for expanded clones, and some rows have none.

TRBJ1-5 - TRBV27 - CASSFHPRQYSNQPQHF TGTGCCAGCAGTTTCCACCCCCGACAGTATAGCAATCAGCCCCAGCATTTT
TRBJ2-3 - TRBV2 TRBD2 CASSVGASGGPQYF TGTGCCAGCAGTGTCGGTGCTAGCGGGGGGCCGCAGTATTTT
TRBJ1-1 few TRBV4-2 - CASSQGSGFGAFF TGTGCCAGCAGCCAAGGCTCGGGGTTTGGGGCTTTCTTT
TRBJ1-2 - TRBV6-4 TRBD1 CASSRDRGDGYTF TGTGCCAGCAGCAGGGACAGGGGAGATGGCTACACCTTC
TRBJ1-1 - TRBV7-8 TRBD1 CASSRHRDRGSGEAFF TGTGCCAGCAGCCGGCACCGGGACAGGGGGTCGGGTGAAGCTTTCTTT
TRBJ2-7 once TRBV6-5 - CASSYSIRESYEQYF TGTGCCAGCAGTTACTCCATACGGGAGTCCTACGAGCAGTACTTC
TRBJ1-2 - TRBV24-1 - CATSGDDRAYGYTF TGTGCCACCAGTGGGGATGACAGAGCCTATGGCTACACCTTC
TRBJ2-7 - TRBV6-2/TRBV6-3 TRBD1 CASSYGDRPSYEQYF TGTGCCAGCAGTTACGGGGACAGGCCCTCCTACGAGCAGTACTTC
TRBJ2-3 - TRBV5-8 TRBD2 CASSTLLAGGTDTQYF TGTGCCAGCAGCACTTTGTTAGCGGGAGGCACAGATACGCAGTATTTT
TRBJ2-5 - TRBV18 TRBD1 CASSLARWTGGDEETQYF TGTGCCAGCTCACTTGCCCGATGGACAGGGGGCGACGAAGAGACCCAGTACTTC
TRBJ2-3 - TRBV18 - CASRTLITDTQYF TGTGCCAGTCGGACTTTAATCACAGATACGCAGTATTTT